This T cell receptor (beta chain) was recovered during a study of OX40 agonist ivuxolimab in advanced cancers. With regard to the full study: Ivuxolimab was an agonistic, fully human IgG2 monoclonal antibody directed against OX40 (CD134), a costimulatory receptor. Intravenous ivuxolimab was administered to patients every 2 weeks at six dose levels: 0.01, 0.1, 0.3, 1.5, 3 and 10 mg/kg. Of the approximately 54 dose-escalation patients, hepatocellular carcinoma was present in around 19, melanoma in around 15, renal cell carcinoma in 9 and head and neck cancer in 9. A male proportion of around 83% and a mean age of approximately 61 years, ranging from 23 to 79, were recorded for the dose-escalation cohort. Prior anti-PD-1, anti-PD-L1 or anti-CTLA-4 therapy was permitted, and checkpoint inhibitors had been received by less than 45% of dose-escalation patients. Three dose-escalation patients achieved partial responses, one with hepatocellular carcinoma and two with cutaneous melanoma. The point of sequencing TCRbeta in the periphery was to test whether ivuxolimab changed TCR sequence diversity and drove clonal T-cell expansion. The monotherapy dose-escalation portion (N ≈ 50 patients) of the phase I ivuxolimab trial is reported in the paper. Overall study results and their limits: Clonal expansion of both CD4+ and CD8+ blood T cells was observed from baseline to week 6 at doses 0.1 to 3.0 mg/kg. After ivuxolimab, expanded clones were on average more numerous among CD8+ T cells than among CD4+ T cells. Partial responders in the 0.1-3.0 mg/kg groups had among the lowest normalized peripheral clonal expansion, especially among CD8+ T cells. Low levels of normalized T-cell clonal expansion were also seen in some patients who did not respond. Which antigens the clonally expanded peripheral T cells were specific for was not determined.

For sequencing of the TCRbeta CDR3 region, genomic DNA was extracted from the sorted cells. TCRbeta CDR3 regions were sequenced using the immunoSEQ Assay. Drawn from immuneACCESS, this table holds only the in-frame rearrangements with V and J called that TCRdb kept. Clones are partly lost; checked studies trace under half to an unresolved V gene and leave the rest unexplained. Within this sample are around 80,000 clones, with about 87% of them counted one time only. Together, the top ten hold just over 2.5% of the sample. A word on this clone: The clone's antigen remains unknown. Base qualities are not provided; no much larger clone lies one nucleotide away. Other DNA sequences in this specimen translate into the identical CDR3.

Sequences SGHNT (CDR1) and YENEEA (CDR2) are obtained from the germline V gene. Relative to germline, V is 5 bases shorter and J is 0 bases shorter, with 9 bases between their ends. The CDR3 holds 14 amino acids from the cysteine to the phenylalanine. Only the CDR3 portion is preserved as DNA: 42 bases, with reading frame beginning at the first base. The trial excluded patients who had a history of autoimmune disease or who were on systemic immunosuppression. Peripheral blood for TCR sequencing was drawn from every dose cohort at baseline, at cycle 4 day 1 and at cycle 7 day 1. Samples came from an open-label, multicenter, first-in-human phase I dose-escalation trial of ivuxolimab. Adults with locally advanced or metastatic head and neck squamous cell, hepatocellular, melanoma or renal cell carcinoma were enrolled in the trial. Before TCR sequencing, CD4+ T cells and CD8+ T cells from peripheral blood were sorted into separate populations.

This sequence was found in an adult with an advanced solid tumor such as melanoma, head and neck, liver or kidney cancer. The V and J genes are TRBV11-3 and TRBJ2-3, with no reliable assignment of the D segment. The specimen comprised CD4+ or CD8+ T cells sorted from blood, sampled in a trial of the OX40 agonist ivuxolimab. The CDR3 reads as follows: CASSLTSSTDTQYF. The sequenced DNA is TGTGCCAGCAGCCTCACGTCTAGCACAGATACGCAGTATTTT. The reference TRBV11-3 and TRBJ2-3 proteins fill in what lies around the CDR3, so the full variable domain reads EAGVVQSPRYKIIEKKQPVAFWCNPISGHNTLYWYLQNLGQGPELLIRYENEEAVDDSQLPKDRFSAERLKGVDSTLKIQPAELGDSAVYLCASSLTSSTDTQYFGPGTRLTVL.